The 25 T cell receptor beta chains listed next were all sequenced from one sample in a study of cytomegalovirus exposure and HLA in healthy donors. 60 Vbeta and 13 Jbeta primers were used in PCR. Sequenced by immunoSEQ multiplex PCR; TCRdb stores in-frame clones only, minus some. Of 130,000 or so clones in the sample, about three quarters were seen once. Sequences were obtained from PBMCs. The receptor set was obtained from a man aged 35-49 years in good health and CMV-seropositive.

The V gene is TRBV4-2, the J gene TRBJ1-2, with D possibly being TRBD1 (5 bases). Deletions cut 1 base from V and 13 bases from J, with 22 bases between. The CDR3 sequence is 15 residues long. CDR1 LGHNA and CDR2 YNFKEQ come from the germline V gene. CDR3 in DNA: TGTGCCAGCAGCCAAGGGCCTGGCTTGGGGCAGGGAAGCACCTTC. Translating it yields CASSQGPGLGQGSTF.

The V and J genes are TRBV28 and TRBJ2-7; no definite D call. This CDR3 has 12 amino acids. CDR1 is MDHEN and CDR2 is SYDVKM in the germline V gene. Deletions cut 8 bases from V and 2 bases from J, with 10 bases between. In DNA form, the CDR3 reads TGTGCCAGCTTCGCCGCGGCCTACGAGCAGTACTTC. This codes for CASFAAAYEQYF.

CDR3 in DNA: TGTGCCAGCTCACTGGGCGCCTCCTACGAGCAGTACTTC. This sequence encodes CASSLGASYEQYF. The rearrangement links TRBV18 to TRBJ2-7; D remains unclear. The germline CDR1 and CDR2 sequences are KGHSH and LQKENI. The CDR3 runs to 13 residues. V was trimmed by 4 bases and J by 0 bases, leaving 7 bases between them.

This clone was counted only a few times. This chain connects TRBV18 to TRBJ1-4; 9 nucleotides match TRBD1. The ends lost 3 bases at V and 8 bases at J; junction bases unmatched: 7. The CDR3 is made up of 15 amino acids. Germline V gene data show CDR1 as KGHSH and CDR2 as LQKENI. The CDR3 loop is CASSPWGQGGEKLFF. For the CDR3, the DNA is TGTGCCAGCTCACCGTGGGGACAGGGCGGCGAAAAACTGTTTTTT.

The gene calls are TRBV5-1 and TRBJ1-1; maybe TRBD1 (6 bases). This CDR3 comprises 15 residues. V shed 2 bases and J shed 0 bases, with 11 bases lying between them. CDR1 SGHRS and CDR2 YFSETQ come from the germline V gene. CDR3 sequence: CASSFRGLMNTEAFF. As DNA, the CDR3 is TGCGCCAGCAGCTTCAGGGGTTTAATGAACACTGAAGCTTTCTTT.

The rearrangement uses TRBV6-1 and TRBJ2-4; D unclear. The CDR3 loop spans 16 amino acids. V was cut by 2 bases and J by 0 bases, with 11 bases left in between. Germline lookup yields CDR1 MNHNS and CDR2 SASEGT. CDR3 coding DNA: TGTGCCAGCAGTGAATGGCAGGCACTAGCCAAAAACATTCAGTACTTC. It codes for CASSEWQALAKNIQYF.

The V call is TRBV7-9, the J call TRBJ2-3, with D unresolved. The CDR3 has 12 amino acids. With 1 base removed from V and 9 bases from J, the gap between germline ends came to 8 bases. Germline-derived CDR1 and CDR2 are SEHNR and FQNEAQ (reference sequence). CDR3 nucleotides: TGTGCCAGCAGCTTAGACGGGTGCACGCAGTATTTT. Residues: CASSLDGCTQYF.

This chain links TRBV29-1 with TRBJ2-7; 9 bases are shared with TRBD1. Germline loops: CDR1 SQVTM, CDR2 ANQGSEA. V was clipped by 7 bases and J by 7 bases; unmatched bases: 5. This CDR3 region has 11 residues. In DNA, the CDR3 is TGCAGCGCGCGGACAGGGGTTGAGCAGTACTTC. It codes for CSARTGVEQYF.

The rearrangement uses TRBV11-3 and TRBJ2-5; TRBD2 might be the D (5 bases). Germline V gene lookup returns CDR1 SGHNT and CDR2 YENEEA. There are 15 residues in the CDR3. V was shortened by 3 bases and J by 5 bases, with 16 bases between the two germline ends. The CDR3 is CASSFRTSESETQYF. In nucleotides, the CDR3 is TGTGCCAGCAGCTTTCGGACTTCAGAATCGGAGACCCAGTACTTC. Looking up the rest from reference TRBV11-3 and TRBJ2-5 gives the full variable domain: EAGVVQSPRYKIIEKKQPVAFWCNPISGHNTLYWYLQNLGQGPELLIRYENEEAVDDSQLPKDRFSAERLKGVDSTLKIQPAELGDSAVYLCASSFRTSESETQYFGPGTRLLVL.

V and J are TRBV30 and TRBJ2-7; weak D call: TRBD1 (6 bases). Trimming left V 3 bases short and J 0 bases short, with 18 bases between. CDR3 length: 16 residues. CDR1 is GTSNPN and CDR2 is SVGIG in the germline V gene (reference sequence). CDR3 loop: CAWRYGPGHNSYEQYF. The DNA of the CDR3 is TGTGCCTGGAGATATGGACCGGGACACAACTCCTACGAGCAGTACTTC. The full variable domain, with the rest looked up from reference TRBV30 and TRBJ2-7, is SQTIHQWPATLVQPVGSPLSLECTVEGTSNPNLYWYRQAAGRGLQLLFYSVGIGQISSEVPQNLSASRPQDRQFILSSKKLLLSDSGFYLCAWRYGPGHNSYEQYFGPGTRLTVT.

The V gene is TRBV15, the J gene TRBJ1-4; 9 bases match TRBD1. The CDR3 spans 15 residues. Germline trimming cut 1 base from V and 7 bases from J; bases unmatched to any gene: 4. Germline values: CDR1 LNHNV, CDR2 YYDKDF (reference sequence). The CDR3 DNA is TGTGCCACCAGCAGAGCGGGACAGGGAGGTGAAAAACTGTTTTTT. As protein: CATSRAGQGGEKLFF. Based on the CDR3 plus reference TRBV15 and TRBJ1-4, the full variable domain is DAMVIQNPRYQVTQFGKPVTLSCSQTLNHNVMYWYQQKSSQAPKLLFHYYDKDFNNEADTPDNFQSRRPNTSFCFLDIRSPGLGDTAMYLCATSRAGQGGEKLFFGSGTQLSVL.

The chain recombines TRBV28 with TRBJ2-4; D is uncertain. The V gene lost 7 bases and the J gene lost 4 bases, with 8 bases spanning the gap. The CDR3 totals 12 residues. Germline assignment: CDR1 MDHEN and CDR2 SYDVKM. The CDR3 sequence: CASNGDKNIQYF. The DNA of the CDR3 is TGTGCCAGCAACGGAGATAAAAACATTCAGTACTTC.

This clone was observed once. V and J are TRBV15 and TRBJ2-1; D is possibly TRBD1 (5 bases). The CDR3 has 16 residues. CDR1 LNHNV and CDR2 YYDKDF come from the germline V gene (reference sequence). V was trimmed by 2 bases and J by 6 bases, leaving 17 bases between them. The CDR3 coding sequence is TGTGCCACCAGCAGACTTGCATCCGACAGATTCAATGAGCAGTTCTTC. Translation gives CATSRLASDRFNEQFF.

The CDR3 here is CASSVDPGGIGELFF. The CDR3 DNA reads as TGTGCCAGCAGCGTAGACCCAGGGGGCATCGGGGAGCTGTTTTTT. The chain joins TRBV9 to TRBJ2-2; TRBD1 matches 8 bases. The CDR3 spans 15 residues. V lost 0 bases to trimming and J lost 7 bases; unmatched junction nucleotides: 5. Per germline, CDR1 SGDLS and CDR2 YYNGEE.

This rearrangement joins TRBV7-9 to TRBJ2-7, with a tentative D call TRBD2 (5 bases). Germline values: CDR1 SEHNR, CDR2 FQNEAQ (reference sequence). Deletions cut 5 bases from V and 7 bases from J, with 15 bases between. The CDR3 sequence is 13 residues long. The CDR3 bases are TGTGCCAGCAGCACCGGACTGGTTCGTGAGCAGTACTTC. This translates into CASSTGLVREQYF. The full variable domain, with the rest looked up from reference TRBV7-9 and TRBJ2-7, is DTGVSQNPRHKITKRGQNVTFRCDPISEHNRLYWYRQTLGQGPEFLTYFQNEAQLEKSRLLSDRFSAERPKGSFSTLEIQRTEQGDSAMYLCASSTGLVREQYFGPGTRLTVT.

This sequence joins TRBV10-3 and TRBJ2-2, with D possibly TRBD2 on 6 matching bases. The germline gives CDR1 ENHRY, CDR2 SYGVKD. Between the trimmed V and J ends, which lost 3 bases and 4 bases, there was a span of 15 bases. The CDR3 is made up of 16 amino acids. CDR3 sequence: CAISESWASATGELFF. In nucleotides, the CDR3 is TGTGCCATCAGTGAATCTTGGGCTAGCGCCACCGGGGAGCTGTTTTTT.

This sequence joins TRBV28 and TRBJ1-1; 10 bases match TRBD1. Germline CDR1 reads MDHEN; CDR2 reads SYDVKM. The CDR3 is 13 amino acids. V shed 6 bases, J shed 11 bases, and the junction held 9 bases outside the gene matches. CDR3 DNA: TGTGCCAGCAGCCTAGACAGGGGGCGTATGGCTTTCTTT. Its protein is CASSLDRGRMAFF.

V gene TRBV6-6 combines with J gene TRBJ1-1; 8 nucleotides line up with TRBD1. Germline V CDR1 and CDR2: MNHNY, SVGAGI (reference sequence). V lost 4 bases and J lost 11; bases outside the gene matches: 6. This CDR3 contains 12 residues. The CDR3 protein is CASSSPGGAAFF. The CDR3 DNA sequence: TGTGCCAGCAGTTCCCCAGGGGGCGCTGCTTTCTTT.

The chain links TRBV30 to TRBJ2-7, with 8 bases matching TRBD1. The V gene's germline CDR1 is GTSNPN and CDR2 SVGIG (reference sequence). Unmatched junction bases numbered 6, after V lost 7 bases and J lost 7 bases. The CDR3 covers 11 residues. Written as DNA, the CDR3 is TGTGCCTCCGACAGGGGAGGAGAGCAGTACTTC. Encoded protein: CASDRGGEQYF. Looking up the rest from reference TRBV30 and TRBJ2-7 gives the full variable domain: SQTIHQWPATLVQPVGSPLSLECTVEGTSNPNLYWYRQAAGRGLQLLFYSVGIGQISSEVPQNLSASRPQDRQFILSSKKLLLSDSGFYLCASDRGGEQYFGPGTRLTVT.

This clone was seen a handful of times. The chain uses TRBV6-5 and TRBJ1-5; 7 bases are a match to TRBD1. CDR3 size: 16 residues. In germline, CDR1 is MNHEY, CDR2 SVGAGI. Trimming at V came to 6 bases and at J to 6 bases, leaving 14 bases not matched to a gene. The CDR3 DNA follows: TGTGCCAGCAGGTACGGAAGGACAGGCGTGAGTCAGCCCCAGCATTTT. Amino acid sequence: CASRYGRTGVSQPQHF.

V gene TRBV7-6 combines with J gene TRBJ2-7; D uncertain. V was pared by 0 bases and J by 3 bases, with 6 bases between. The CDR3 contains 13 residues. The germline CDR1 and CDR2 sequences are SGHVS and FNYEAQ. The DNA of the CDR3 is TGTGCCAGCAGCTTAGCTAGCAGCTACGAGCAGTACTTC. Amino acid sequence: CASSLASSYEQYF.

This rearrangement joins TRBV5-1 to TRBJ2-3, with TRBD1 matching 7 bases. With V trimmed by 3 bases and J by 5 bases, 9 bases remained unmatched. The CDR3 sequence is 15 residues long. Germline lookup yields CDR1 SGHRS and CDR2 YFSETQ. The CDR3 is CASSSKTGYEDTQYF. DNA of the CDR3: TGCGCCAGCAGCTCAAAGACAGGGTATGAAGATACGCAGTATTTT. The full variable domain, in which reference TRBV5-1 and TRBJ2-3 provide the parts outside the CDR3, is KAGVTQTPRYLIKTRGQQVTLSCSPISGHRSVSWYQQTPGQGLQFLFEYFSETQRNKGNFPGRFSGRQFSNSRSEMNVSTLELGDSALYLCASSSKTGYEDTQYFGPGTRLTVL.

The chain's CDR3 is CASSSQGVQDEQFF. The DNA of the CDR3 is TGTGCCAGCAGCTCACAGGGGGTGCAGGATGAGCAGTTCTTC. This chain joins TRBV2 and TRBJ2-1, with 8 bases that match TRBD1. This CDR3 region has 14 residues. Germline loops: CDR1 SNHLY, CDR2 FYNNEI. J was trimmed by 8 bases and V by 6 bases; bases with no gene match: 9.

The sample holds one count of this clone. This rearrangement joins TRBV4-1 to TRBJ1-2; D call uncertain. Germline V lookup: CDR1 MGHRA, CDR2 YSYEKL. CDR3 length equals 14 residues. The V end lost 0 bases, the J end lost 4 bases, and 9 bases lay between the germline ends. CDR3 residues: CASSQESAGYGYTF. The CDR3 nucleotides are TGCGCCAGCAGCCAAGAATCAGCAGGCTATGGCTACACCTTC.

The chain joins TRBV2 to TRBJ1-1, with a possible D match to TRBD1 (5 bases). V lost 6 bases to trimming and J lost 5 bases, with 13 bases between them. The CDR3 loop spans 13 amino acids. Per the germline V gene, CDR1 is SNHLY and CDR2 is FYNNEI. The CDR3 DNA reads as TGTGCCAGCAGGCGGGGCTCGGGGACTGAAGCTTTCTTT. Amino acids: CASRRGSGTEAFF.